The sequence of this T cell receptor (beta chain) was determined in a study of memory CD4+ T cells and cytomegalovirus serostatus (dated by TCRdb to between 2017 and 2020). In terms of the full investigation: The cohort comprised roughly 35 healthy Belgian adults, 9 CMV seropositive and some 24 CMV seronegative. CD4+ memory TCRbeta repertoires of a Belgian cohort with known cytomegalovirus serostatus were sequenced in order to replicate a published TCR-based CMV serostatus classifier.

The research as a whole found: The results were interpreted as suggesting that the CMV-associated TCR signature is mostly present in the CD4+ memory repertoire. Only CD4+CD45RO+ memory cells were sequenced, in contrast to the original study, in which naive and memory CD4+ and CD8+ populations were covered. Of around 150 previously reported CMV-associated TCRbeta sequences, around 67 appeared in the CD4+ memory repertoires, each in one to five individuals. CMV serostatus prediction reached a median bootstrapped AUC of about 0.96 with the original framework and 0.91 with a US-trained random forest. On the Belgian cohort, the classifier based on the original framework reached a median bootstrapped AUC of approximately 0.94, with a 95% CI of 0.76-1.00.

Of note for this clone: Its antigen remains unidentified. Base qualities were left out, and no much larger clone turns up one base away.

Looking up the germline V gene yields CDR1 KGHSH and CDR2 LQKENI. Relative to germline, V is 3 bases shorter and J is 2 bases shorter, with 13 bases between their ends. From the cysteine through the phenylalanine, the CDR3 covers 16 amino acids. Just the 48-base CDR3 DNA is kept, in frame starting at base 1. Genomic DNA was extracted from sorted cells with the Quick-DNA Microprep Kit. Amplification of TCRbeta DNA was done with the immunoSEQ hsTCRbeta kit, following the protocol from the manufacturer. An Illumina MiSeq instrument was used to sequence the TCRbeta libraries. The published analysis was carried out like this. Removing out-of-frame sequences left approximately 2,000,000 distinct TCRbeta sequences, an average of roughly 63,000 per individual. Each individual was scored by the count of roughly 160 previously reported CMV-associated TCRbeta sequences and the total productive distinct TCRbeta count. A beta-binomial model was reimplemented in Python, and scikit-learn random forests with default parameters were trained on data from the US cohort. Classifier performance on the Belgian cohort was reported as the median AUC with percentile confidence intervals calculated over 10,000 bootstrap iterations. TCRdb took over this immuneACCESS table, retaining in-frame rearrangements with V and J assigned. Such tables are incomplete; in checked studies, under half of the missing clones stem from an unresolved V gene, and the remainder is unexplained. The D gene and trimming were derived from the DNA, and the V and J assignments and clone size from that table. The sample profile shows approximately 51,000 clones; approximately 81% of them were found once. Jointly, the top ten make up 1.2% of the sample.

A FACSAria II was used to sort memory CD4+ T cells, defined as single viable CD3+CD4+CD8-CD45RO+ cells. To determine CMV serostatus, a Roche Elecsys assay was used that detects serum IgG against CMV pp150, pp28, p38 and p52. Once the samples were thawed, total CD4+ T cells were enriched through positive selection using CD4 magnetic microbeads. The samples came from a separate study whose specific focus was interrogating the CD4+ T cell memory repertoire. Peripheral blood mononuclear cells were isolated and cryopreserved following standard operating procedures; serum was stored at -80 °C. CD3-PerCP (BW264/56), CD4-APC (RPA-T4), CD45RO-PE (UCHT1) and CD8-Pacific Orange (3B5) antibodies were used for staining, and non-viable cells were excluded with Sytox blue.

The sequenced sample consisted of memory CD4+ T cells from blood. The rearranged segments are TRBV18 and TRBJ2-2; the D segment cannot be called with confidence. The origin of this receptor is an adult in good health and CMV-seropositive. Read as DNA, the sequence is TGTGCCAGCTCACCCACCATAACAGACAACACCGGGGAGCTGTTTTTT. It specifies CASSPTITDNTGELFF.